These T cell receptor beta chains were read from a single sample in a study of shared clonotypes between healthy human individuals. Libraries were prepared by immunoSEQ multiplex PCR; TCRdb keeps only in-frame clonotypes and omits some of them. Of millions of clones listed, approximately 95% were seen once; the top ten hold 0.85% to 1.2%. The sequenced sample consisted of naive CD8+ T cells sorted from blood. The receptors were gathered from a man aged 18 to 35 in good health. Each CDR3 is given with its conserved first and last residue. The D gene is left open where the match is weak. The size field is filled for only some rows; it gives once, few, many or a size class.

d_call: TRBD1
v_call: TRBV2
j_call: TRBJ1-2
clone_size: -
cdr3_nt: TGTGCCAGCATGGCCCCGGGACAGGGCTATGGCTACACCTTC
cdr3_aa: CASMAPGQGYGYTF

d_call: -
v_call: TRBV4-1
j_call: TRBJ2-7
clone_size: once
cdr3_nt: TGCGCCAGCAGCCACCCGTCCCCGGTGCCCTACGAGCAGTACTTC
cdr3_aa: CASSHPSPVPYEQYF

d_call: TRBD2
v_call: TRBV29-1
j_call: TRBJ2-1
clone_size: -
cdr3_nt: TGCAGCGTTGTAGGTCTAGCGGGATCCGATGAGCAGTTCTTC
cdr3_aa: CSVVGLAGSDEQFF

d_call: -
v_call: TRBV5-1
j_call: TRBJ2-1
clone_size: -
cdr3_nt: TGCGCCAGCAGTCTCTATAGAAGCGGGCAAATAAACAATGAGCAGTTCTTC
cdr3_aa: CASSLYRSGQINNEQFF

d_call: -
v_call: TRBV10-1
j_call: TRBJ2-5
clone_size: -
cdr3_nt: TGCGCCAGCAGTGAATTGGGGGAGAAGACCCAGTACTTC
cdr3_aa: CASSELGEKTQYF

d_call: -
v_call: TRBV4-1
j_call: TRBJ2-7
clone_size: -
cdr3_nt: TGCGCCAGCAGCAGCAAGAGCTCCTACGAGCAGTACTTC
cdr3_aa: CASSSKSSYEQYF

d_call: -
v_call: TRBV5-4
j_call: TRBJ2-2
clone_size: -
cdr3_nt: TGTGCCAGCAGCCCTGGGAACACCGGGGAGCTGTTTTTT
cdr3_aa: CASSPGNTGELFF

d_call: -
v_call: TRBV11-2
j_call: TRBJ2-5
clone_size: -
cdr3_nt: TGTGCCAGCAGCTCGGAGCGGTTCCAAGAGACCCAGTACTTC
cdr3_aa: CASSSERFQETQYF

d_call: TRBD2
v_call: TRBV13
j_call: TRBJ2-7
clone_size: -
cdr3_nt: TGTGCCAGCAGCAGGAGCGGGAGACAGACCTACGAGCAGTACTTC
cdr3_aa: CASSRSGRQTYEQYF

d_call: -
v_call: TRBV10-3
j_call: TRBJ1-1
clone_size: -
cdr3_nt: TGTGCCATCAGACCCTCTTTGGCTGAAGCTTTCTTT
cdr3_aa: CAIRPSLAEAFF

d_call: -
v_call: TRBV7-9
j_call: TRBJ2-7
clone_size: -
cdr3_nt: TGTGCCATCCGTGGGGGCTACGAGCAGTACTTC
cdr3_aa: CAIRGGYEQYF

d_call: -
v_call: TRBV4-3
j_call: TRBJ2-1
clone_size: -
cdr3_nt: TGCGCCAGCAGCCCGACGCGCGGCTACAATGAGCAGTTCTTC
cdr3_aa: CASSPTRGYNEQFF

d_call: TRBD2
v_call: TRBV4-3
j_call: TRBJ2-7
clone_size: -
cdr3_nt: TGCGCCAGCAGCCATGGGACTAGCGGGAGCGACGAGCAGTACTTC
cdr3_aa: CASSHGTSGSDEQYF

d_call: TRBD1
v_call: TRBV6-5
j_call: TRBJ1-6
clone_size: -
cdr3_nt: TGTGCCAGCAACCCACAGGGGAATTCACCCCTCCACTTT
cdr3_aa: CASNPQGNSPLHF

d_call: TRBD1
v_call: TRBV10-3
j_call: TRBJ2-7
clone_size: -
cdr3_nt: TGTGCCATCGGACAGGGAGGATGGGAGCAGTACTTC
cdr3_aa: CAIGQGGWEQYF

d_call: -
v_call: TRBV19
j_call: TRBJ2-7
clone_size: few
cdr3_nt: TGTGCCAGTGGGACTCCCGAGCAGTACTTC
cdr3_aa: CASGTPEQYF